The present entry profiles one T cell receptor (beta chain) with its context. The sample comes from a study of Ad26.COV2.S vaccination and SARS-CoV-2 variants. Study details: Donor had been placed in the Ad26.COV2.S arm of the COV1001 trial. Doses of Ad26.COV2.S were injected into muscle once or twice, 56 days apart.

Sequenced by immunoSEQ multiplex PCR; TCRdb stores in-frame clones only, minus some. The sample yields around 420,000 clones, around 87% seen once. Treatment reported: roughly 20 received Ad26.COV2.S at low or high dose, single or two shots; about five received placebo; per-sample allocation not given. All samples were drawn on day 63, counting from the first vaccine or placebo injection. A Boston adult aged 18-55 years was the donor. This sequence originates from a person between 18 and 65 years old who received the Ad26.COV2.S COVID-19 vaccine or a placebo. The material was peripheral blood, obtained in a trial of Ad26.COV2.S vaccine versus placebo.

Here the CDR3 DNA reads TGTGCCACAGAGCCCAGGGCGTACGAGCAGTACTTC. This encodes CATEPRAYEQYF. The J gene is TRBJ2-7, the V gene TRBV21-1; no DNA check was done on the table's D call, TRBD1. TRBV21-1 is labeled a pseudogene. The CDR3 has 12 residues.